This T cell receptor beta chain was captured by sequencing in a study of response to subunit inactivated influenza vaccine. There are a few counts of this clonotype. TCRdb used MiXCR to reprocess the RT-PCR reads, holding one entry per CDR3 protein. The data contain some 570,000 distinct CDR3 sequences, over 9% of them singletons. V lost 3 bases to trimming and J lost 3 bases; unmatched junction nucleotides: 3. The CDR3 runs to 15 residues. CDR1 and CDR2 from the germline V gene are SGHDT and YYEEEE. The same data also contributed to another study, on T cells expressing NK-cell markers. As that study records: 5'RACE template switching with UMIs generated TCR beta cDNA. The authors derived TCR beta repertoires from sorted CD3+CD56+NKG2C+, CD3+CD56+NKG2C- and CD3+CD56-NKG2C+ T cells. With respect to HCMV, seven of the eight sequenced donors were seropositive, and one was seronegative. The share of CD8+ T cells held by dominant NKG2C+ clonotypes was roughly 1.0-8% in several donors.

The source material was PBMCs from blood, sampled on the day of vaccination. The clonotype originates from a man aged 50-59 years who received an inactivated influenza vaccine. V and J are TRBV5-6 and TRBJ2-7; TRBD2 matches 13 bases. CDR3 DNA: TGTGCCAGCAGCTCGGGACTAGCGGGAAACTACGAGCAGTACTTC. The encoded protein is CASSSGLAGNYEQYF.